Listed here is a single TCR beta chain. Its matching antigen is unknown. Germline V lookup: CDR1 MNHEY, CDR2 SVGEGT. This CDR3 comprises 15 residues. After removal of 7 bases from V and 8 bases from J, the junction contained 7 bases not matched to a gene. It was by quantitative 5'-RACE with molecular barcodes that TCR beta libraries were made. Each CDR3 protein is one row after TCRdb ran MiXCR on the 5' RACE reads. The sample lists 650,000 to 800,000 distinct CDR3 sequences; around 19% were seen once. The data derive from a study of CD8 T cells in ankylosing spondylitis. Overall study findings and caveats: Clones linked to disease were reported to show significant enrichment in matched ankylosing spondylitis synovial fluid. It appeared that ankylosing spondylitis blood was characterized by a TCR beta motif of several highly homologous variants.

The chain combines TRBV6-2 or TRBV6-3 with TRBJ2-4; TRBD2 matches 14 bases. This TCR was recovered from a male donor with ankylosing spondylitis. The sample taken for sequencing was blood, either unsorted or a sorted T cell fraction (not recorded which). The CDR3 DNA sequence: TGTGCCAGCAAGGGACTAGCGGGAGTTGGAGACATTCAGTACTTC. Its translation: CASKGLAGVGDIQYF.